This entry describes one TCR beta chain. Its target is unknown. The CDR3 length is 17 residues. Germline-derived CDR1 and CDR2 are MGHRA and YSYEKL. After removal of 3 bases from V and 0 bases from J, the junction contained 9 bases not matched to a gene. Clones were read by immunoSEQ multiplex PCR, and TCRdb kept only the in-frame ones, dropping some. The sample records tens of thousands of clones, around four fifths being singletons. The data were obtained in a study of cytotoxic CD8 clonotypes in ibrutinib-treated CLL. Across the study: Productive templates per sample averaged nearly 260,000; productive rearrangements, approximately 93,000. Findings and caveats of the study: Clonality rose at ibrutinib response, held steady in sustained remission, and fell toward baseline at progression. Few clonotypes were public, and these shrank or held steady under treatment.

The material sequenced was PBMCs, taken after 24 months of ibrutinib treatment. The sequence was obtained from a human donor with chronic lymphocytic leukemia. V gene TRBV4-1 combines with J gene TRBJ2-7; the match to TRBD2 covers 9 bases. The DNA of the CDR3 is TGCGCCAGCAGCCAGGATAGACTAGCGGTAAGCTCCTACGAGCAGTACTTC. Translating it yields CASSQDRLAVSSYEQYF.